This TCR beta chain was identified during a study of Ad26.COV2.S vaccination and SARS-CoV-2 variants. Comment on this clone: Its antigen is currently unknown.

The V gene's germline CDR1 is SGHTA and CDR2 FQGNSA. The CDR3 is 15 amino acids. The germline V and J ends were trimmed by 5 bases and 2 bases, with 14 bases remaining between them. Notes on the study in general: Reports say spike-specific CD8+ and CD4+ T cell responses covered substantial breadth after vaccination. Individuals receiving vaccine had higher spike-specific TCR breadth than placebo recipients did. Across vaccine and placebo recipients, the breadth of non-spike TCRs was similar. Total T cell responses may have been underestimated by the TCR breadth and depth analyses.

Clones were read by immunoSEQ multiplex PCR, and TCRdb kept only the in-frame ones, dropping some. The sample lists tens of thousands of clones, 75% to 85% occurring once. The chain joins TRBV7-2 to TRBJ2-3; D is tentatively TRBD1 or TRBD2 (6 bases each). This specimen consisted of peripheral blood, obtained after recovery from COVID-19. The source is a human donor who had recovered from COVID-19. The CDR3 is CASSTRGGITDTQYF. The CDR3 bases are TGTGCCAGCAGCACAAGAGGGGGGATCACAGATACGCAGTATTTT.